Following are 32 T cell receptor beta chains from one sample sequenced in a study of low-dose radiotherapy and immunotherapy resistance in tumors. Amplification of TCRs used a constant-region primer and V-primer adapter for roughly 22 PCR cycles. TCRdb used MiXCR to reprocess the reads, holding one entry per CDR3 protein. The sample consists of about 46,000 distinct CDR3 sequences, about an eighth of them appearing once. Documented time point: before trial treatment. Sequences were derived from PBMCs, sampled before treatment. These receptors were obtained from a female donor with ovarian cancer.

This clonotype has at least ten counts. The chain joins TRBV20-1 to TRBJ1-2, with D maybe TRBD1 (6 bases). Per germline, CDR1 DFQATT and CDR2 SNEGSKA (reference sequence). V lost 0 bases and J 3 bases, leaving 11 bases between the germline ends. This CDR3 is built from 14 residues. This chain's CDR3 is CSARDTGGHYGYTF. CDR3 sequence (DNA): TGCAGTGCTAGAGATACGGGGGGGCACTATGGCTACACCTTC.

There are many counts of this clonotype. The rearrangement links TRBV5-6 to TRBJ1-2; maybe TRBD1 (6 bases). The CDR3 totals 14 residues. Per the germline V gene, CDR1 is SGHDT and CDR2 is YYEEEE. The V end lost 3 bases, the J end lost 8 bases, and 17 bases lay between the germline ends. CDR3 residues: CASSSITGFSGYTF. The DNA for the CDR3 is TGTGCCAGCAGCTCGATTACAGGGTTTTCAGGCTACACCTTC.

This clonotype was found many times. The rearrangement joins TRBV7-2 to TRBJ1-2, with D possibly matching TRBD1 (6 bases). The CDR3 sequence is 14 residues long. The germline gives CDR1 SGHTA, CDR2 FQGNSA. Trimming pared 5 bases from V and 8 bases from J, leaving 18 bases between. CDR3 sequence reads: CASSPRSRDKGYTF. DNA of the CDR3: TGTGCCAGCAGCCCCAGGTCGAGGGACAAAGGCTACACCTTC.

This clonotype was seen once. A far larger clone is off by one base, so a read error is likely. The rearrangement joins TRBV13 to TRBJ2-3; D might be TRBD2 (8 bases). The CDR3 is made up of 16 amino acids. Germline loops: CDR1 PRHDT, CDR2 FYEKMQ (reference sequence). CDR3 in amino acids: CSSSPGDRAGGDTQYF. CDR3 DNA sequence: TGTTCCAGCAGCCCCGGCGACAGGGCGGGAGGAGATACGCAGTATTTT.

In this sample, this clonotype turned up many times. The rearrangement joins TRBV6-6 to TRBJ2-3, with D perhaps TRBD2 (6 bases). The ends were cut back, 5 bases at V and 5 bases at J, with 20 bases in the middle. Germline values: CDR1 MNHNY, CDR2 SVGAGI (reference sequence). CDR3 length: 16 residues. This CDR3 is CASSGEGRGSRDTQYF. The CDR3, as DNA: TGTGCCAGCAGTGGCGAGGGACGGGGGAGTAGAGATACGCAGTATTTT.

This clonotype was seen repeatedly, ten times or more. The J gene is TRBJ1-2, the V gene TRBV5-1; 9 bases are a match to TRBD1. Germline lookup yields CDR1 SGHRS and CDR2 YFSETQ. This CDR3 has 14 residues. The J segment lost 5 bases and the V segment lost 0 bases, leaving 2 bases of the junction unmatched. The CDR3 region has the DNA TGCGCCAGCAGCTTGGGGGACAGGGCGTATGGCTACACCTTC. Its protein product is CASSLGDRAYGYTF.

This clonotype was detected many times. V usage is TRBV6-1 and J usage is TRBJ1-6, with TRBD1 matching over 9 bases. From germline, CDR1 is MNHNS and CDR2 SASEGT. After removal of 4 bases from V and 5 bases from J, the junction contained 6 bases not matched to a gene. The CDR3 has 16 residues. In DNA, the CDR3 is TGTGCCAGCAGTGGACGGGACAGGGCAGATAATTCACCCCTCCACTTT. This translates into CASSGRDRADNSPLHF.

About this clonotype itself: A far larger clone is only one base removed, so a read error is likely. V is TRBV18 and J is TRBJ2-4, with TRBD2 matching over 7 bases. Trimming cost V 4 bases and J 13 bases; bases outside gene matches: 16. CDR1 KGHSH and CDR2 LQKENI come from the germline V gene. There are 15 residues in the CDR3. The CDR3 here is CASSLLYGDYNEQYF. DNA of the CDR3: TGTGCCAGCTCACTTCTCTACGGGGACTACAATGAGCAGTACTTC.

This clonotype was seen at least ten times. A junction end diverges from the germline sequence, so it may reflect a read error. The chain uses TRBV10-2 and TRBJ1-1; no firm D call. Germline V gene sequence: CDR1 WSHSY, CDR2 SAAADI. The CDR3 is made up of 16 amino acids. CDR3 region: CASSESGLKGYTEAFF. CDR3 coding DNA: TGCGCCAGCAGCGAGTCCGGGCTTAAGGGTTACACTGAAGCTTTCTTT.

Many counts were recorded for this clonotype. This rearrangement joins TRBV5-5 to TRBJ1-2; D not certain. The CDR3 is made up of 13 amino acids. Per germline, CDR1 SGHKS and CDR2 YYEKEE (reference sequence). The V and J ends lost 4 bases and 1 base respectively, with 8 bases between them. The CDR3 DNA reads as TGTGCCAGCAGCGTAGGGAATAACTATGGCTACACCTTC. It encodes CASSVGNNYGYTF.

This clonotype was found a few times. This chain links TRBV28 with TRBJ1-2; unclear D gene. CDR1 MDHEN and CDR2 SYDVKM come from the germline V gene. The CDR3 runs 16 residues. Trimming removed 6 bases at V and 5 bases at J, with 22 bases between. The CDR3 sequence: CASSPAVTEERYGYTF. The CDR3 bases are TGTGCCAGCAGCCCGGCCGTCACCGAGGAGCGATATGGCTACACCTTC.

This clonotype was counted many times. The chain employs TRBV28 and TRBJ2-3, with 11 positions matching TRBD2. The CDR3 consists of 17 residues. Germline CDR1 and CDR2: MDHEN and SYDVKM. Germline trimming cut 6 bases from V and 0 bases from J; bases unmatched to any gene: 8. The CDR3 spells CASRAGTSGPSTDTQYF. The CDR3 DNA reads TGTGCCAGCAGAGCCGGGACTAGCGGTCCTAGCACAGATACGCAGTATTTT.

The chain employs TRBV5-1 and TRBJ2-2; 12 positions match TRBD1. The J segment lost 0 bases and the V segment lost 4 bases, leaving 4 bases of the junction unmatched. This CDR3 has 17 amino acids. CDR1 SGHRS and CDR2 YFSETQ come from the germline V gene. The CDR3 DNA reads TGCGCCAGCAGCCCCGGGACAGGGGGCACGAACACCGGGGAGCTGTTTTTT. Translated: CASSPGTGGTNTGELFF. Supplemented by reference TRBV5-1 and TRBJ2-2, the full variable domain reads KAGVTQTPRYLIKTRGQQVTLSCSPISGHRSVSWYQQTPGQGLQFLFEYFSETQRNKGNFPGRFSGRQFSNSRSEMNVSTLELGDSALYLCASSPGTGGTNTGELFFGEGSRLTVL.

This clonotype occurred many times. This sequence joins TRBV20-1 and TRBJ2-4, with D unclear. This CDR3 spans 15 amino acids. The germline V gene has CDR1 DFQATT and CDR2 SNEGSKA (reference sequence). Between the trimmed V and J ends, which lost 3 bases and 1 base, there was a span of 13 bases. The CDR3 is CSARVVDVAKNIQYF. In nucleotides, the CDR3 is TGCAGTGCTAGGGTTGTGGATGTTGCCAAAAACATTCAGTACTTC.

This clonotype was recorded at least ten times. The chain carries TRBV5-1 and TRBJ2-3, with 9 bases fitting TRBD1. The length of the CDR3 is 16 residues. The germline CDR1 and CDR2 sequences are SGHRS and YFSETQ. The junction had 5 bases not matched to a gene; V was cut back by 0 bases and J by 3 bases. In DNA, the CDR3 is TGCGCCAGCAGCTTGGGTCGGACAGGGGCTACAGATACGCAGTATTTT. It encodes CASSLGRTGATDTQYF.

This clonotype was seen ten or more times. The V and J genes are TRBV14 and TRBJ2-1, with TRBD2 as a possible D gene (5 bases). Germline V gene sequence: CDR1 SGHDN, CDR2 FVKESK. CDR3 length equals 13 residues. Trimming removed 4 bases from V and 10 bases from J, with 14 bases in between. The DNA of the CDR3 is TGTGCCAGCAGCCCCACGGGAAAACTGGAGCAGTTCTTC. This gives the protein CASSPTGKLEQFF. The full variable domain, rest sourced from reference TRBV14 and TRBJ2-1, is EAGVTQFPSHSVIEKGQTVTLRCDPISGHDNLYWYRRVMGKEIKFLLHFVKESKQDESGMPNNRFLAERTGGTYSTLKVQPAELEDSGVYFCASSPTGKLEQFFGPGTRLTVL.

This chain uses TRBV2 with TRBJ2-1, with 9 bases identical to TRBD2. Germline CDR1 reads SNHLY; CDR2 reads FYNNEI. V lost 7 bases, J lost 9 bases, and 13 bases stayed unmatched. This CDR3 is built from 15 residues. CDR3 nucleotide sequence: TGTGCCAGCACCGACGGGGTAGCGGGAGAGGGTGAGCAGTTCTTC. Translation: CASTDGVAGEGEQFF.

This clonotype has just a few counts. J is TRBJ2-3 and V is TRBV18; TRBD2 matches 7 bases. Per the germline V gene, CDR1 is KGHSH and CDR2 is LQKENI. CDR3 length: 14 residues. V was clipped by 4 bases and J by 12 bases; unmatched bases: 13. Here the CDR3 reads CASSLLLASRGQYF. The CDR3 DNA reads as TGTGCCAGCTCACTATTACTAGCGTCGAGAGGACAGTATTTT.

This clonotype has only a few counts. CDR3 nucleotide sequence: TGTGCCAGTAGTATAGGCAGCGGGGGAGCTTTCTTT. Translated, it gives CASSIGSGGAFF. This chain joins TRBV19 and TRBJ1-1, with a weak D call TRBD1 (5 bases). Deletions cut 1 base from V and 10 bases from J, with 10 bases between. This CDR3 contains 12 residues. Germline values: CDR1 LNHDA, CDR2 SQIVND (reference sequence).

This clonotype was detected many times. This rearrangement joins TRBV25-1 to TRBJ2-7; unclear D gene. The CDR3 has 14 residues. Germline CDR1 reads MGHDK; CDR2 reads SYGVNS. V lost 4 bases and J 6 bases, leaving 16 bases between the germline ends. Here the CDR3 reads CASSGVLRVGEQYF. As DNA, the CDR3 is TGTGCCAGCAGTGGGGTTCTCCGAGTTGGCGAGCAGTACTTC.

This clonotype has a count of ten or more. V is TRBV23-1 and J is TRBJ2-7; TRBD2 agrees at 7 bases. TRBV23-1 is an ORF for which the function is uncertain. CDR3 length equals 20 residues. Trimming took 4 bases from V and 0 from J; bases not matched to a gene: 21. CDR3 residues: CASSPKSLRVRENSSYEQYF. DNA of the CDR3: TGCGCCAGCAGTCCTAAATCCTTGAGGGTGCGGGAGAATAGCTCCTACGAGCAGTACTTC.

The chain has TRBV12-5 and TRBJ2-5; D is unresolved. The CDR3 is 16 amino acids. V gave up 7 bases and J gave up 2 bases, with 20 bases separating them. Germline lookup yields CDR1 LGHNT and CDR2 FRNRAP. CDR3 coding DNA: TGTGCTAGTGCCACCCCACTCGAAGGGTGGCAAGAGACCCAGTACTTC. Translating gives CASATPLEGWQETQYF.

There are a few counts of this clonotype. The chain combines TRBV6-1 with TRBJ2-5, with TRBD2 matching over 8 bases. This CDR3 comprises 17 residues. The germline CDR1 and CDR2 sequences are MNHNS and SASEGT. After removal of 5 bases from V and 2 bases from J, the junction contained 13 bases not matched to a gene. CDR3 loop: CASSYIARGGRQETQYF. The CDR3 bases are TGTGCCAGCAGTTACATAGCCCGGGGGGGGCGACAAGAGACCCAGTACTTC.

This clonotype has more than one count but fewer than ten. The chain recombines TRBV5-1 with TRBJ1-6; 9 nucleotides match TRBD1. Germline V gives CDR1 SGHRS, CDR2 YFSETQ. J lost 7 bases, V lost 4 bases, and 6 bases had no gene match. This CDR3 contains 15 residues. Written as DNA, the CDR3 is TGCGCCAGCAGCCCGGACAGGGGAGGGAATTCACCCCTCCACTTT. Translation: CASSPDRGGNSPLHF.

This clonotype was counted at least ten times. The V call is TRBV4-1, the J call TRBJ2-2; no clear D. The V gene lost 4 bases and the J gene lost 6 bases, with 6 bases spanning the gap. The CDR3 loop spans 12 amino acids. Germline CDR1 is MGHRA and CDR2 is YSYEKL. CDR3 nucleotides: TGCGCCAGCAGCCGCCTCTCCGGGGAGCTGTTTTTT. Translated, it gives CASSRLSGELFF.

V usage is TRBV4-1 and J usage is TRBJ2-1; D remains unclear. Per the germline V gene, CDR1 is MGHRA and CDR2 is YSYEKL. This CDR3 region has 19 residues. Trimming shortened V by 2 bases and J by 10 bases, and 30 bases separated the two germline ends. This CDR3 reads CASSQSKAGAKLFTGEQFF. Written as DNA, the CDR3 is TGCGCCAGCAGCCAATCTAAGGCTGGAGCGAAACTGTTCACCGGGGAGCAGTTCTTC.

The chain uses TRBV29-1 and TRBJ2-3; TRBD1 is a possible D gene (6 bases). The CDR3 covers 12 residues. Germline CDR1 is SQVTM and CDR2 is ANQGSEA. The germline V and J ends were trimmed by 5 bases and 3 bases, with 9 bases remaining between them. The CDR3 sequence: CSVQGLTDTQYF. The DNA for the CDR3 is TGCAGCGTTCAGGGGTTAACAGATACGCAGTATTTT.

This clonotype was found many times. V is TRBV2 and J is TRBJ2-7, with 7 bases that match TRBD1. Germline values: CDR1 SNHLY, CDR2 FYNNEI. V was clipped by 6 bases and J by 2 bases; unmatched bases: 10. The length of the CDR3 is 15 residues. Here the CDR3 DNA reads TGTGCCAGCAGACCCGACCGGGACAGTACCTACGAGCAGTACTTC. It codes for CASRPDRDSTYEQYF. Drawing the rest from reference TRBV2 and TRBJ2-7, the complete variable domain is EPEVTQTPSHQVTQMGQEVILRCVPISNHLYFYWYRQILGQKVEFLVSFYNNEISEKSEIFDDQFSVERPDGSNFTLKIRSTKLEDSAMYFCASRPDRDSTYEQYFGPGTRLTVT.

This clonotype was found many times. The CDR3 DNA reads as TGTGCCAGCAGTAGTGGCTACGAGCAGTACTTC. Its translation: CASSSGYEQYF. The rearrangement uses TRBV9 and TRBJ2-7; the D is unclear. CDR3 length equals 11 residues. The V gene lost 5 bases and the J gene lost 3 bases, with 6 bases spanning the gap. The V gene's germline CDR1 is SGDLS and CDR2 YYNGEE.

This clonotype came up many times. This chain links TRBV13 with TRBJ2-2; TRBD1 matches 8 bases. The CDR3 is 17 amino acids. Germline assignment: CDR1 PRHDT and CDR2 FYEKMQ (reference sequence). The ends lost 5 bases at V and 5 bases at J; junction bases unmatched: 13. CDR3 protein: CASSQTGQGRRTGELFF. The DNA for the CDR3 is TGTGCCAGCAGCCAAACCGGACAGGGAAGACGAACCGGGGAGCTGTTTTTT.

This clonotype came up many times. The rearrangement joins TRBV5-1 to TRBJ2-6, with 7 nucleotides matching TRBD1. The CDR3 is 15 amino acids. V lost 6 bases, J lost 4 bases, and 7 bases stayed unmatched. The V gene's germline CDR1 is SGHRS and CDR2 YFSETQ. As DNA, the CDR3 is TGCGCCAGCACCGGACAGGAGGTAGGGGCCAACGTCCTGACTTTC. Encoded protein: CASTGQEVGANVLTF.

V and J are TRBV12-3 or TRBV12-4 and TRBJ2-1; TRBD1 matches at 10 bases. The CDR3 is 14 amino acids. Unmatched junction bases numbered 6, after V lost 6 bases and J lost 7 bases. This chain's CDR3 is CASSSPGQGNEQFF. CDR3 bases: TGTGCCAGCAGCTCACCGGGACAGGGGAATGAGCAGTTCTTC.